This record covers a single TCR beta chain. Its binding antigen is unknown. No base quality information exists; no much larger clone differs at one position. TCRbeta CDR3 regions were amplified from genomic DNA using the immunoSEQ Assay, a bias-controlled multiplex PCR. In the authors' own workflow: Nucleated cell counts per sample were estimated from amplification of reference gene primers within the assay. Sequence reads were collapsed and filtered to measure the absolute abundance of every unique TCRbeta CDR3 rearrangement. Productive Simpson clonality was computed per sample as the square root of Simpson's diversity index over productive rearrangements. As stored in TCRdb, this immuneACCESS dataset retains in-frame rearrangements with V and J assigned. A fraction of the clones does not appear; measured against another copy, unresolved V genes explain less than half of the discrepancy, and the remainder lacks a known reason. The V and J calls and clone size come from that table; D and trimming were worked out from the DNA. The table for this sample lists approximately 200,000 clones; over 80% of them were counted only once. Of the sample, less than 3.5% is held by the ten largest clones.

The CDR3 contains 15 residues, cysteine and phenylalanine counted. Of all the DNA, just the CDR3 is kept, 45 bases in frame from base 1. The germline V gene encodes CDR1 SGHRS and CDR2 YFSETQ. V has 4 bases trimmed and J has 6 bases trimmed; junction bases matching no gene number 10. One collaborating source in Seattle enrolled patients during active infection and followed them longitudinally through the course of disease. Whole blood was collected in K2EDTA tubes by collaborating institutions according to the institutions' own protocols. For TCRbeta analysis, collaborator samples were shipped as frozen whole blood, as isolated PBMCs, or as DNA extracted from either sample type. These data belong to a study of blood T cell repertoires in COVID-19 (dated by TCRdb to about 2020). For the study in its entirety: Samples covering the acute and convalescent phases of COVID-19 were provided by collaborators in the United States, Italy and Spain. The repertoires were released in a freely available public database meant as a resource for research on the immune response to SARS-CoV-2. The prospective study material was composed of cDNA or gDNA derived from T cells, B-cell-depleted T cells, or PBMCs. The dataset comprised deeply sampled blood TCRbeta repertoires from subjects exposed to, actively infected with, or recovered from COVID-19. Samples came from the ongoing ImmuneRACE study (first 160 participants) plus 1,254 subjects from 6 global collaborators. Sample metadata almost always included a de-identified subject ID, COVID-19 status, age in years and sex. Where available, HLA class I and class II types were obtained from metadata supplied by the sample provider rather than from assay-based typing. The full study reports these points: The quantity of clinical and demographic metadata differed by source and by participant and was supplied without curation.

The clonotype originates from a man younger than 45 with COVID-19, enrolled during active disease. The receptor chain draws on TRBV5-1 and TRBJ1-2, with 9 central nucleotides matching TRBD1. The specimen sequenced was peripheral blood. CDR3 loop: CASSPHLGQGDGYTF. In nucleotides, the sequence is TGCGCCAGCAGCCCGCACTTGGGACAGGGCGATGGCTACACCTTC.